This T cell receptor beta chain stems from a study of blood T cell repertoires in COVID-19. Study overall: Samples representing acute and convalescent COVID-19 were sourced from the United States, Italy and Spain. The analysed material was cDNA or gDNA that came from T cells, B-cell-depleted T cells, or PBMCs.

In the source study's methods: Amplifying reference gene primers gave estimates of nucleated cell counts. Sequencing was performed with immunoSEQ multiplex PCR; in TCRdb, only in-frame clones are kept and a portion is missing. The D gene and trimming were derived from the DNA, and the V and J assignments and clone size from that table. The sample records 78,000 or so clones, about 80% being singletons. V lost 3 bases to trimming and J lost 3 bases, with 3 bases between them. The length of the CDR3 is 12 residues. Sequenced input: peripheral blood. This receptor was obtained from a woman aged 55 to 70 with acute or convalescent COVID-19. The chain has TRBV12-3 or TRBV12-4 and TRBJ2-1; unclear D gene. The CDR3 is CASSFNYNEQFF. The CDR3, as DNA: TGTGCCAGCAGTTTTAACTACAATGAGCAGTTCTTC.